Below are 28 T cell receptor beta chains sequenced from a single sample in a study of T cells in Graves' hyperthyroidism and ophthalmopathy. It was RNA transcripts that yielded the amplified TCR beta CDR3 regions. With the HTBI primer set, the TCR CDR3 went through a first round of RT-PCR. TCRdb re-called the multiplex PCR reads through MiXCR, storing one row per CDR3 protein. The table includes around 370,000 distinct CDR3 sequences, roughly 20% detected once. The source material was blood. These receptors came from a man aged 18 to 35 with Graves' ophthalmopathy.

The rearrangement uses TRBV5-1 and TRBJ2-2; 9 bases are a match to TRBD1. The CDR3 loop spans 16 amino acids. Germline V gene lookup returns CDR1 SGHRS and CDR2 YFSETQ. The ends lost 4 bases at V and 0 bases at J; junction bases unmatched: 4. In nucleotides, the CDR3 is TGCGCCAGCAGCCAAAGGACAGGGGCGAACACCGGGGAGCTGTTTTTT. Translated: CASSQRTGANTGELFF.

This chain joins TRBV27 and TRBJ1-1; D uncertain. This CDR3 has 20 amino acids. V lost 4 bases, J lost 7 bases, and 34 bases lay in between. Germline values: CDR1 MNHEY, CDR2 SMNVEV (reference sequence). In DNA form, the CDR3 reads TGTGCCAGCAGTTCCCTCTTCAAAAGTCGGACCCCCGATACACTCGTTGAAGCTTTCTTT. It specifies CASSSLFKSRTPDTLVEAFF.

The chain recombines TRBV7-2 with TRBJ1-1; the match to TRBD1 covers 10 bases. Germline V gene lookup returns CDR1 SGHTA and CDR2 FQGNSA. CDR3 size: 14 residues. The ends lost 5 bases at V and 7 bases at J; junction bases unmatched: 7. The CDR3 DNA sequence: TGTGCCAGCAGCACCCACGGACAGGGGGTTGAAGCTTTCTTT. Protein product: CASSTHGQGVEAFF.

This clonotype was seen at least ten times. The chain carries TRBV7-9 and TRBJ2-1, with D perhaps given as TRBD1 or TRBD2 (5 bases each). CDR3 length: 15 amino acids. Germline V gene data show CDR1 as SEHNR and CDR2 as FQNEAQ (reference sequence). V lost 5 bases and J lost 6, with 17 bases in between. The CDR3 loop is CASSAPGTEFNEQFF. The CDR3 DNA sequence: TGTGCCAGCAGCGCCCCCGGGACGGAATTCAATGAGCAGTTCTTC.

At least ten counts were recorded for this clonotype. The chain has TRBV6-1 and TRBJ1-5; TRBD1 might be the D (5 bases). CDR3 size: 13 residues. Germline V gene sequence: CDR1 MNHNS, CDR2 SASEGT. The ends were cut back, 8 bases at V and 9 bases at J, with 17 bases in the middle. The CDR3 DNA reads TGTGCCAGCTACCACGGGACGGCATCGCCCCAGCATTTT. Translation gives CASYHGTASPQHF.

This clonotype was counted at least ten times. The chain is built from TRBV20-1 and TRBJ2-7; 11 bases map to TRBD2. V trimming: 0 bases; J trimming: 2 bases; junction bases outside the gene matches: 0. This CDR3 is built from 14 residues. From germline, CDR1 is DFQATT and CDR2 SNEGSKA (reference sequence). The DNA of the CDR3 is TGCAGTGCTAGAGATAGCGGGGGGGCCTACGAGCAGTACTTC. Translation: CSARDSGGAYEQYF.

This clonotype was recorded at least ten times. The chain is built from TRBV2 and TRBJ1-6, with D possibly being TRBD1 (5 bases). V dropped 6 bases and J dropped 9 bases, with 18 bases sitting between them. CDR3 length equals 15 residues. Germline values: CDR1 SNHLY, CDR2 FYNNEI. CDR3 protein: CASSFGAARSSPLHF. In DNA, the CDR3 is TGTGCCAGCAGCTTCGGGGCGGCTCGGTCTTCACCCCTCCACTTT.

This clonotype occurred a few times. The rearrangement uses TRBV15 and TRBJ2-5; D not certain. Germline V lookup: CDR1 LNHNV, CDR2 YYDKDF (reference sequence). Trimming shortened V by 1 base and J by 5 bases, and 5 bases separated the two germline ends. This CDR3 is 12 amino acids long. Written as DNA, the CDR3 is TGTGCCACCAGCAGAGCCGAGGAGACCCAGTACTTC. Protein: CATSRAEETQYF. The full variable domain, with the rest looked up from reference TRBV15 and TRBJ2-5, is DAMVIQNPRYQVTQFGKPVTLSCSQTLNHNVMYWYQQKSSQAPKLLFHYYDKDFNNEADTPDNFQSRRPNTSFCFLDIRSPGLGDTAMYLCATSRAEETQYFGPGTRLLVL.

This clonotype was seen repeatedly, ten times or more. V gene TRBV2 combines with J gene TRBJ2-5, with D unresolved. Per germline, CDR1 SNHLY and CDR2 FYNNEI. CDR3 length: 11 amino acids. The germline V and J ends were trimmed by 7 bases and 8 bases, with 11 bases remaining between them. The CDR3 bases are TGTGCCAGCACACCCCGGAGCACCCAGTACTTC. Translation gives CASTPRSTQYF. Variable domain in full (rest from reference TRBV2 and TRBJ2-5): EPEVTQTPSHQVTQMGQEVILRCVPISNHLYFYWYRQILGQKVEFLVSFYNNEISEKSEIFDDQFSVERPDGSNFTLKIRSTKLEDSAMYFCASTPRSTQYFGPGTRLLVL.

Many counts were recorded for this clonotype. The chain is built from TRBV12-3 or TRBV12-4 and TRBJ2-2; no clear D gene. With 1 base removed from V and 9 bases from J, the gap between germline ends came to 9 bases. The CDR3 runs to 13 residues. The CDR3: CASSLGPYRELFF. Here the CDR3 DNA reads TGTGCCAGCAGTTTAGGCCCATACCGGGAGCTGTTTTTT.

This clonotype was recorded a few times. The J gene is TRBJ2-3, the V gene TRBV10-3, with TRBD2 matching over 16 bases. The CDR3 has 20 residues. V gave up 4 bases and J gave up 1 base; unmatched junction bases: 11. Germline CDR1 and CDR2: ENHRY and SYGVKD. The CDR3: CAISAPRGLAGGQGTDTQYF. The CDR3 bases are TGTGCCATCAGTGCCCCCAGGGGACTAGCGGGGGGGCAGGGCACAGATACGCAGTATTTT.

This chain uses TRBV25-1 with TRBJ1-5; 7 nucleotides align to TRBD1. The junction had 11 bases not matched to a gene; V was cut back by 8 bases and J by 7 bases. This CDR3 has 14 amino acids. Germline V gives CDR1 MGHDK, CDR2 SYGVNS. The CDR3 loop is CASGQTGLGQPQHF. In nucleotides, the CDR3 is TGTGCCAGCGGCCAGACAGGGCTAGGGCAGCCCCAGCATTTT. Full variable domain (outside the CDR3, taken from reference TRBV25-1 and TRBJ1-5): EADIYQTPRYLVIGTGKKITLECSQTMGHDKMYWYQQDPGMELHLIHYSYGVNSTEKGDLSSESTVSRIRTEHFPLTLESARPSHTSQYLCASGQTGLGQPQHFGDGTRLSIL.

This clonotype was recorded at least ten times. The V and J genes are TRBV6-1 and TRBJ2-7; D uncertain. Trimming removed 0 bases from V and 3 bases from J, with 6 bases in between. The CDR3 is made up of 13 amino acids. Germline V gene lookup returns CDR1 MNHNS and CDR2 SASEGT. In DNA, the CDR3 is TGTGCCAGCAGTGAAGCAAGGGTCTACGAGCAGTACTTC. Translating it yields CASSEARVYEQYF.

V and J are TRBV12-5 and TRBJ2-3, with D tentatively TRBD1 or TRBD2 (5 bases each). CDR3 length: 16 amino acids. Trimming left V 5 bases short and J 2 bases short, with 17 bases between. From germline, CDR1 is LGHNT and CDR2 FRNRAP. CDR3 amino acids: CASGPGTDDYTDTQYF. In nucleotides, the CDR3 is TGTGCTAGTGGTCCAGGGACCGACGACTACACAGATACGCAGTATTTT.

The V call is TRBV20-1, the J call TRBJ2-3, with a possible D match to TRBD2 (6 bases). V was pared by 8 bases and J by 4 bases, with 13 bases between. CDR3 size: 12 residues. Germline V gene lookup returns CDR1 DFQATT and CDR2 SNEGSKA (reference sequence). CDR3 DNA: TGCAGTTCGTTATGGGGGGCAGATACGCAGTATTTT. It translates to CSSLWGADTQYF.

For the CDR3, the DNA is TGCGCCAGCAGCCGCACAAGAAAAGAGACCCAGTACTTC. Encoded protein: CASSRTRKETQYF. The rearrangement links TRBV4-1 to TRBJ2-5; D remains ambiguous. The germline V gene has CDR1 MGHRA and CDR2 YSYEKL. The CDR3 totals 13 residues. V was pared by 4 bases and J by 3 bases, with 9 bases between.

This clonotype has at least ten counts. The chain uses TRBV6-4 and TRBJ1-1; TRBD1 agrees at 7 bases. CDR3 size: 14 residues. J gave up 2 bases and V 5 bases, and 5 bases lay outside the gene matches. Looked up from germline, CDR1 is MRHNA and CDR2 is SNTAGT. The CDR3 reads CASSPGTDNTEAFF. In DNA form, the CDR3 reads TGTGCCAGCAGTCCCGGGACAGATAACACTGAAGCTTTCTTT.

The chain employs TRBV4-1 and TRBJ2-1; 7 nucleotides line up with TRBD2. Germline V gives CDR1 MGHRA, CDR2 YSYEKL. The CDR3 totals 18 residues. V dropped 1 base and J dropped 4; count of bases not matched to a gene: 13. The CDR3 sequence: CASSQVGSGSGAYNEQFF. The CDR3 region has the DNA TGCGCCAGCAGCCAAGTTGGTTCAGGGAGCGGGGCTTACAATGAGCAGTTCTTC.

This sequence joins TRBV29-1 and TRBJ2-7; TRBD2 agrees at 14 bases. Germline V gene lookup returns CDR1 SQVTM and CDR2 ANQGSEA. The ends lost 3 bases at V and 4 bases at J; junction bases unmatched: 8. The CDR3 loop spans 16 amino acids. CDR3 sequence reads: CSVDPGTSGSVYEQYF. The CDR3, as DNA: TGCAGCGTTGACCCCGGGACTAGCGGGAGTGTGTACGAGCAGTACTTC.

The chain uses TRBV4-1 and TRBJ2-4; D unclear. The CDR3 is 14 residues long. The V and J ends lost 2 bases and 0 bases respectively, with 5 bases between them. CDR1 and CDR2 from the germline V gene are MGHRA and YSYEKL. The CDR3 DNA reads TGCGCCAGCAGCCAAACCCTAGCCAAAAACATTCAGTACTTC. Translating gives CASSQTLAKNIQYF.

This clonotype is a singleton in its sample. V gene TRBV10-3 combines with J gene TRBJ1-3, with TRBD1 matching over 8 bases. The CDR3 runs 17 residues. CDR1 and CDR2 (germline): ENHRY, SYGVKD. V shed 3 bases, J shed 4 bases, and the junction held 11 bases outside the gene matches. The CDR3 region has the DNA TGTGCCATCAGTGAATTAAAAAACAGGGGGGAAGGAAACACCATATATTTT. The encoded protein is CAISELKNRGEGNTIYF.

V gene TRBV7-2 combines with J gene TRBJ2-5; 8 bases are a match to TRBD2. Germline trimming cut 0 bases from V and 0 bases from J; bases unmatched to any gene: 0. The CDR3 covers 15 residues. The germline CDR1 and CDR2 sequences are SGHTA and FQGNSA. The CDR3 coding sequence is TGTGCCAGCAGCTTAGCTAGCGGGGACCAAGAGACCCAGTACTTC. It specifies CASSLASGDQETQYF.

This sequence joins TRBV7-9 and TRBJ1-4; TRBD1 matches at 7 bases. This CDR3 region has 14 residues. Per germline, CDR1 SEHNR and CDR2 FQNEAQ (reference sequence). The ends lost 3 bases at V and 5 bases at J; junction bases unmatched: 3. The CDR3 coding sequence is TGTGCCAGCAGCTTCGGACAGGCAAATGAAAAACTGTTTTTT. This sequence encodes CASSFGQANEKLFF.

This clonotype was seen many times. The chain uses TRBV7-8 and TRBJ2-7; 7 bases map to TRBD2. The CDR3 loop spans 14 amino acids. CDR1 is SGHVS and CDR2 is FQNEAQ in the germline V gene. V lost 5 bases and J lost 9; bases outside the gene matches: 13. CDR3 DNA sequence: TGTGCCAGCAGCCTCCAGAGGACTAGTAGGGTGCAGTACTTC. This encodes CASSLQRTSRVQYF.

V is TRBV5-1 and J is TRBJ1-5; TRBD1 agrees at 10 bases. In germline, CDR1 is SGHRS, CDR2 YFSETQ. Trimming at V came to 8 bases and at J to 5 bases, leaving 7 bases not matched to a gene. This CDR3 spans 14 amino acids. The CDR3 bases are TGCGCCAGGAGTTTAGGACAGGGGGATCAGCCCCAGCATTTT. Translated: CARSLGQGDQPQHF.

This clonotype was recorded many times. This chain joins TRBV18 and TRBJ2-1, with a tentative D call TRBD1 (6 bases). Trimming pared 1 base from V and 5 bases from J, leaving 9 bases between. Germline-derived CDR1 and CDR2 are KGHSH and LQKENI. This CDR3 region has 14 residues. The CDR3 loop reads CASSPRYRDNEQFF. The CDR3 DNA reads as TGTGCCAGCTCACCACGGTACAGGGACAATGAGCAGTTCTTC.

This clonotype turned up a few times. This rearrangement joins TRBV20-1 to TRBJ2-3; TRBD2 matches at 16 bases. CDR3 size: 16 residues. The V gene's germline CDR1 is DFQATT and CDR2 SNEGSKA (reference sequence). V gave up 5 bases and J gave up 4 bases; unmatched junction bases: 6. CDR3 amino acids: CSAQGLAGGQADTQYF. Here the CDR3 DNA reads TGCAGTGCTCAGGGACTAGCGGGGGGGCAGGCAGATACGCAGTATTTT.

Ten or more counts support this clonotype. The V call is TRBV5-6, the J call TRBJ1-1; 8 positions match TRBD1. The CDR3 loop spans 13 amino acids. Per the germline V gene, CDR1 is SGHDT and CDR2 is YYEEEE. J gave up 6 bases and V 6 bases, and 7 bases lay outside the gene matches. CDR3 in DNA: TGTGCCAGCACGTACAGGGGGTTTGCTGAAGCTTTCTTT. Amino acids: CASTYRGFAEAFF.